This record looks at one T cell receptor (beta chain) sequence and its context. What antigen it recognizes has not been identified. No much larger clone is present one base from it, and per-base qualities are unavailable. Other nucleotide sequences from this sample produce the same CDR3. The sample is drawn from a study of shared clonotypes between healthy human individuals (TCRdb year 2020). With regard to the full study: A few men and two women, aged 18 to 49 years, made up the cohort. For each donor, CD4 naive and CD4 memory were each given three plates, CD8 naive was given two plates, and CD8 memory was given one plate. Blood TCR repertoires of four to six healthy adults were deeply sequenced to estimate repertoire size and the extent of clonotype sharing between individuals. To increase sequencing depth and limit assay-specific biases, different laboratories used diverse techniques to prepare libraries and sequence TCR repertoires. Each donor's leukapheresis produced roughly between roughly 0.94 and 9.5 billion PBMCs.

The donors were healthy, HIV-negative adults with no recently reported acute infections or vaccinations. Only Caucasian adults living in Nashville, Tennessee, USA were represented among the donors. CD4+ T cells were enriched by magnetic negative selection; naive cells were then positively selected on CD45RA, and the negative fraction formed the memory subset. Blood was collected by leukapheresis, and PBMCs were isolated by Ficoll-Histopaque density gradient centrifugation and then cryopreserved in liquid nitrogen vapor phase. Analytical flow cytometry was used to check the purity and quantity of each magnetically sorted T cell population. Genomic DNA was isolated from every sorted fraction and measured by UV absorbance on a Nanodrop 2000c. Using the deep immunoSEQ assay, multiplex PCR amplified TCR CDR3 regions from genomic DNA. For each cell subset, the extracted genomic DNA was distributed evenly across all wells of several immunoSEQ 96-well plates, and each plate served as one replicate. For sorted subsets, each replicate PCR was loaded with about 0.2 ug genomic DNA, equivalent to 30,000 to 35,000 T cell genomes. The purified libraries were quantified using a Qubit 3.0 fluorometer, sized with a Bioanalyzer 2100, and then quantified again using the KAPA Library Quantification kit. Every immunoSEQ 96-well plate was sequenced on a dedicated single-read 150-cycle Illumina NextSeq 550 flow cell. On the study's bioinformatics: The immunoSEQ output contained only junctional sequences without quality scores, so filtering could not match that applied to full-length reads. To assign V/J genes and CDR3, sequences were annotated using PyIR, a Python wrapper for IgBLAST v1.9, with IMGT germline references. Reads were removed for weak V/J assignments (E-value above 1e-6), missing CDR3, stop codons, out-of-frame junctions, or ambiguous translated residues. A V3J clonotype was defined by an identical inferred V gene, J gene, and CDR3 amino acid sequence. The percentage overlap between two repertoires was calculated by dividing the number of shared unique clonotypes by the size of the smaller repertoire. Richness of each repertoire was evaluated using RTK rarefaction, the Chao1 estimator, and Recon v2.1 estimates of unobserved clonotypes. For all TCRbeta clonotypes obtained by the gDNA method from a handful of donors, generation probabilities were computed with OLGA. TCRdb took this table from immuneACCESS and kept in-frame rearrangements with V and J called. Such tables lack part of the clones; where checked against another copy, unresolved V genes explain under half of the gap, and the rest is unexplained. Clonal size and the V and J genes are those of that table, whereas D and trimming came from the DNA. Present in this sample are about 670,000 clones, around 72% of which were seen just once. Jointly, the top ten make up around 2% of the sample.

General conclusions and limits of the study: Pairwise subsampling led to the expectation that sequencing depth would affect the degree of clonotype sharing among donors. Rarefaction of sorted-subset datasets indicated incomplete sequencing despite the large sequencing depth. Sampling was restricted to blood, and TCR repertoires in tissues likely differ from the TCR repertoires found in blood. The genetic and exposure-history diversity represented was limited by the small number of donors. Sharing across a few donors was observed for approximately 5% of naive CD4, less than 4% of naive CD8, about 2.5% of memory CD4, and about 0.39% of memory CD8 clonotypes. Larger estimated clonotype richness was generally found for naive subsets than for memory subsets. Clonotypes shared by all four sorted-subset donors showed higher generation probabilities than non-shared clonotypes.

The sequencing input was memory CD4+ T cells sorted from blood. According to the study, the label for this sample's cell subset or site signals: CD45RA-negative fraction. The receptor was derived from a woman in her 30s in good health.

The CDR3 has the sequence CASSQDRVNTEAFF. The base sequence is TGTGCCAGCTCGCAAGACAGGGTGAACACTGAAGCTTTCTTT. The chain joins TRBV18 to TRBJ1-1; 7 central bases correspond to TRBD1. The germline V gene supplies CDR1 KGHSH and CDR2 LQKENI. For this chain, trimming is 6 bases at the V end and 0 bases at the J end, and the number of junction bases without a gene match is 4. Including cysteine and phenylalanine, the CDR3 has 14 amino acids. The sequence is cut down to CDR3 DNA, 42 bases in frame from base 1.